A selection of T cell receptor beta chains follows, all from one sample in a study of sequential checkpoint blockade in melanoma. Assay used: immunoSEQ multiplex PCR; TCRdb lists only in-frame clones, some missing. The profile shows thousands of clones, under 30% of them singletons. This specimen was tumor tissue (inferred from file names), taken from a patient given nivolumab and ipilimumab in sequence. The receptors stem from a human donor with melanoma. Both conserved end residues are part of each CDR3. Each record gives: J gene, V gene, CDR3 protein.

TRBJ2-2	TRBV6-8	CASSYGGTGDSTGELFF
TRBJ2-7	TRBV6-8	CAITGTGDDEQYF
TRBJ2-7	TRBV19	CASSTPYEQYF
TRBJ2-7	TRBV19	CASSGGPVGAGIPYEQYF
TRBJ1-1	TRBV6-8	CASSYSGGLNTEAFF
TRBJ1-4	TRBV11-3	CASSFQGASEKLFF
TRBJ1-2	TRBV28	CASRTQAPGSYGYTF
TRBJ1-2	TRBV4-1	CASSGVGPGGGYTF
TRBJ1-4	TRBV28	CASSWGDRANEKLFF
TRBJ1-2	TRBV30	CACLSGQLNYGYTF
TRBJ2-4	TRBV19	CASSRGTDYKNIQYF
TRBJ2-5	TRBV11-3	CASRKGLAEETQYF
TRBJ1-5	TRBV19	CASKESNQGWQPQHF
TRBJ2-7	TRBV6-8	CASSYSRGPYEQYF